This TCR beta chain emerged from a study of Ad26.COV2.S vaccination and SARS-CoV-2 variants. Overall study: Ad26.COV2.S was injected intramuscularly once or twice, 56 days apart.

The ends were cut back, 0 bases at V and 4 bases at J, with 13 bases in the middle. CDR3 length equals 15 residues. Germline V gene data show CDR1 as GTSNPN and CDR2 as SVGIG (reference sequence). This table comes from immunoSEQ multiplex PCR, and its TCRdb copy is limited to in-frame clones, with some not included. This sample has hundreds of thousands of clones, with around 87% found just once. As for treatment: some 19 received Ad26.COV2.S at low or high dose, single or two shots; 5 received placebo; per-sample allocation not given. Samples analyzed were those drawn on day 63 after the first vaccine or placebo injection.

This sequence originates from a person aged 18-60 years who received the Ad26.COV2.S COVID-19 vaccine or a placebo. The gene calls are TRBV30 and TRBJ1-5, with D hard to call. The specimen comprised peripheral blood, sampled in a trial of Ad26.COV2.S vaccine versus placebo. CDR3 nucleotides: TGTGCCTGGAGTGTACCGCGGTCAAGTAATCAGCCCCAGCATTTT. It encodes CAWSVPRSSNQPQHF.